This entry lists 16 T cell receptor beta chains sequenced from one sample in a study of blood T cells in healthy people across ages. Primed by a sample-barcoded 5' primer and a J-beta primer mix, a second PCR proceeded for about 6 to 11 cycles. TCRdb independently ran MiXCR on the 5' RACE reads; one entry per CDR3 protein. Here the sample spans over 600,000 distinct CDR3 sequences, approximately 60% being singletons. The sample comprised blood. The source is a man aged 40-49 years in good health.

The chain employs TRBV7-2 and TRBJ2-3; D is unresolved. CDR1 and CDR2 from the germline V gene are SGHTA and FQGNSA. The length of the CDR3 is 15 residues. V was pared by 1 base and J by 6 bases, with 14 bases between. The CDR3 DNA reads as TGTGCCAGCAGCTTAGTCGGTCAGCCCAGCGATACGCAGTATTTT. It encodes CASSLVGQPSDTQYF. The full variable domain, rest sourced from reference TRBV7-2 and TRBJ2-3, is GAGVSQSPSNKVTEKGKDVELRCDPISGHTALYWYRQSLGQGLEFLIYFQGNSAPDKSGLPSDRFSAERTGGSVSTLTIQRTQQEDSAVYLCASSLVGQPSDTQYFGPGTRLTVL.

This clonotype was counted a few times. V is TRBV12-3 or TRBV12-4 and J is TRBJ2-6, with unresolved D. V was shortened by 6 bases and J by 4 bases, with 7 bases between the two germline ends. This CDR3 region has 13 residues. DNA for the CDR3: TGTGCCAGCAGGAATGGCGGGGCCAACGTCCTGACTTTC. Amino acids: CASRNGGANVLTF.

This chain joins TRBV6-2 or TRBV6-3 and TRBJ1-5; D unresolved. V dropped 7 bases and J dropped 5 bases, with 15 bases sitting between them. There are 14 residues in the CDR3. From germline, CDR1 is MNHEY and CDR2 SVGEGT. CDR3 region: CASTPSGLDQPQHF. The CDR3 DNA is TGTGCCAGCACCCCTTCCGGATTAGATCAGCCCCAGCATTTT.

This clonotype was picked up many times. At one of its ends the junction is not consistent with the germline gene, which may arise from a read error. The CDR3 bases are TGTGCCAGCAGTGATATAAATGGAAAACTGTTTTTT. Its translation is CASSDINGKLFF. The V and J genes are TRBV25-1 and TRBJ1-4; D unclear. This CDR3 comprises 12 residues. The germline gives CDR1 MGHDK, CDR2 SYGVNS.

There are a few counts of this clonotype. The rearrangement links TRBV5-1 to TRBJ2-5; the match to TRBD1 covers 8 bases. Germline CDR1 and CDR2: SGHRS and YFSETQ. V lost 4 bases, J lost 2 bases, and 7 bases stayed unmatched. The CDR3 runs to 15 residues. CDR3 DNA sequence: TGCGCCAGCAGCGATCCCGGGACAGGTCAAGAGACCCAGTACTTC. Translating gives CASSDPGTGQETQYF. The whole variable domain, filled in from reference TRBV5-1 and TRBJ2-5, reads KAGVTQTPRYLIKTRGQQVTLSCSPISGHRSVSWYQQTPGQGLQFLFEYFSETQRNKGNFPGRFSGRQFSNSRSEMNVSTLELGDSALYLCASSDPGTGQETQYFGPGTRLLVL.

This clonotype showed up just a few times. The CDR3 nucleotides are TGCAGTGCCCCACCGCCCGGGGTAAACATTCAGTACTTC. This sequence encodes CSAPPPGVNIQYF. The gene calls are TRBV20-1 and TRBJ2-4; D is perhaps TRBD2 (5 bases). The length of the CDR3 is 13 residues. V shed 6 bases and J shed 6 bases, with 15 bases lying between them. CDR1 and CDR2 from the germline V gene are DFQATT and SNEGSKA (reference sequence).

This clonotype was observed at least ten times. This sequence joins TRBV13 and TRBJ2-7; possible D gene TRBD2, 5 bases. The germline V gene has CDR1 PRHDT and CDR2 FYEKMQ (reference sequence). The V and J ends lost 5 bases and 3 bases respectively, with 8 bases between them. This CDR3 is 12 amino acids long. The CDR3 loop reads CASSLDYYEQYF. For the CDR3, the DNA is TGTGCCAGCAGCCTAGACTACTACGAGCAGTACTTC.

In this sample, this clonotype turned up a few times. The V call is TRBV20-1, the J call TRBJ1-6; D may be TRBD1 (5 bases). This CDR3 has 15 residues. Germline lookup yields CDR1 DFQATT and CDR2 SNEGSKA (reference sequence). V was shortened by 6 bases and J by 7 bases, with 19 bases between the two germline ends. CDR3 region: CSAPGLLGENSPLHF. The CDR3 DNA is TGCAGTGCCCCGGGGCTGCTAGGGGAGAATTCACCCCTCCACTTT.

This clonotype was observed a handful of times. This rearrangement joins TRBV20-1 to TRBJ2-1; 7 positions agree with TRBD2. Germline CDR1 and CDR2: DFQATT and SNEGSKA (reference sequence). The CDR3 runs 15 residues. The V and J ends lost 3 bases and 2 bases, in that order; junction bases with no gene match: 7. The CDR3 coding sequence is TGCAGTGCTAGTCGTCCGGCGGGAGCCTACAATGAGCAGTTCTTC. Translating gives CSASRPAGAYNEQFF.

This chain uses TRBV7-9 with TRBJ2-1, with D possibly being TRBD2 (5 bases). In germline, CDR1 is SEHNR, CDR2 FQNEAQ (reference sequence). CDR3 length: 16 amino acids. Trimming cost V 0 bases and J 6 bases, with 15 bases left between them. The CDR3 is CASSLASGIRVNEQFF. CDR3 DNA sequence: TGTGCCAGCAGCTTAGCGTCCGGGATACGAGTCAATGAGCAGTTCTTC.

The V and J genes are TRBV24-1 and TRBJ2-5; the match to TRBD1 covers 8 bases. V trimming: 7 bases; J trimming: 2 bases; junction bases outside the gene matches: 5. Germline CDR1 and CDR2: KGHDR and SFDVKD. The CDR3 covers 14 residues. The CDR3 nucleotides are TGTGCCACCAGGGACACAGGGGGACAAGAGACCCAGTACTTC. Translated: CATRDTGGQETQYF.

The chain combines TRBV6-2 or TRBV6-3 with TRBJ2-3; 7 nucleotides line up with TRBD1. Losses at the gene ends were 1 base for V and 0 bases for J; bases not matched to a gene: 7. The CDR3 extends over 17 amino acids. CDR1 MNHEY and CDR2 SVGEGT come from the germline V gene. The DNA of the CDR3 is TGTGCCAGCAGTTACTGGCAGGGGGTCCCTAGCACAGATACGCAGTATTTT. Translating it yields CASSYWQGVPSTDTQYF.

The CDR3 spells CASSEEMGLSQPQHF. As DNA, the CDR3 is TGTGCCAGCAGTGAAGAGATGGGGCTTAGTCAGCCCCAGCATTTT. The chain recombines TRBV6-1 with TRBJ1-5; D might be TRBD1 (5 bases). CDR1 is MNHNS, CDR2 SASEGT, per germline. The CDR3 covers 15 residues. V was clipped by 1 base and J by 6 bases, with 13 bases between them.

This chain uses TRBV28 with TRBJ2-1, with D perhaps TRBD2 (5 bases). Germline V gene lookup returns CDR1 MDHEN and CDR2 SYDVKM. The CDR3 extends over 12 amino acids. V was clipped by 6 bases and J by 12 bases, with 15 bases between them. DNA for the CDR3: TGTGCCAGCAGCGCAACCGGGAAGGGGCAGTTCTTC. Protein product: CASSATGKGQFF.

V gene TRBV2 combines with J gene TRBJ2-7; 12 bases are shared with TRBD2. The length of the CDR3 is 15 residues. The V gene end was trimmed by 7 bases and the J gene end by 6 bases; junction bases not matched to a gene: 10. The germline V gene has CDR1 SNHLY and CDR2 FYNNEI. Here the CDR3 reads CASIPRLAGEAEQYF. As DNA, the CDR3 is TGTGCCAGCATTCCGAGACTAGCGGGAGAGGCCGAGCAGTACTTC.

This chain connects TRBV2 to TRBJ2-5; tentatively, D is TRBD2 (6 bases). The CDR3 has 16 residues. Per germline, CDR1 SNHLY and CDR2 FYNNEI. V lost 2 bases to trimming and J lost 0 bases, with 13 bases between them. CDR3 region: CASSERSGWYQETQYF. DNA for the CDR3: TGTGCCAGCAGTGAAAGGAGCGGGTGGTACCAAGAGACCCAGTACTTC.